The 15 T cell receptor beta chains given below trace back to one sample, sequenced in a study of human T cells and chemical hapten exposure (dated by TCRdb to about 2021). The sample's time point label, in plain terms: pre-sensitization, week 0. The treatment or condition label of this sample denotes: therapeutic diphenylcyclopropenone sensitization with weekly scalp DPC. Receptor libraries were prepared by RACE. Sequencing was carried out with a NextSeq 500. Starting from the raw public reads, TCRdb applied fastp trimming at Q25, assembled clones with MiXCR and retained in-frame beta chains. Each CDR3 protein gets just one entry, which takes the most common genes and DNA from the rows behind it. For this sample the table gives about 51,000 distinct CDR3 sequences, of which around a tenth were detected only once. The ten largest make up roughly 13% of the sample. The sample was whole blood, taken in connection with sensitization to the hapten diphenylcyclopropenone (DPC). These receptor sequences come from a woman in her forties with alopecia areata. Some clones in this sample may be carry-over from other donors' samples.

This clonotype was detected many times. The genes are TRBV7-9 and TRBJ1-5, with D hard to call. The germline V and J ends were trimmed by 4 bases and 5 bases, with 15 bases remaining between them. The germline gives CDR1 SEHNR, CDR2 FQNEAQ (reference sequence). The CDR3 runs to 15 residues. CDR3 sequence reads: CASSSTKSGDQPQHF. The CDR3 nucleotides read TGTGCCAGCAGCTCAACTAAATCGGGAGATCAGCCCCAGCATTTT. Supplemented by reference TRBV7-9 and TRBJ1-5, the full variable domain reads DTGVSQNPRHKITKRGQNVTFRCDPISEHNRLYWYRQTLGQGPEFLTYFQNEAQLEKSRLLSDRFSAERPKGSFSTLEIQRTEQGDSAMYLCASSSTKSGDQPQHFGDGTRLSIL.

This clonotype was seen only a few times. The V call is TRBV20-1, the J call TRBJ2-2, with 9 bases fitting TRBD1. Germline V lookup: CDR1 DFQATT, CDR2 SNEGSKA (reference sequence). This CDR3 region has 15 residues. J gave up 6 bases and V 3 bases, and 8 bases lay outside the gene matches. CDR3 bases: TGCAGTGCTAGGGGGGACAGGGTTTGGTCCGGGGAGCTGTTTTTT. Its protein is CSARGDRVWSGELFF.

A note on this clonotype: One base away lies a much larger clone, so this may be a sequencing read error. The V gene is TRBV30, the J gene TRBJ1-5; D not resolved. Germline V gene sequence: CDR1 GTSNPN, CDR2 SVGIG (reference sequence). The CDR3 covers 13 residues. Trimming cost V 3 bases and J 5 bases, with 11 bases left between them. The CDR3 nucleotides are TGTGCCTGGAGCCCGAATCGCGATCAGCCCCAGCATTTT. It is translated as CAWSPNRDQPQHF.

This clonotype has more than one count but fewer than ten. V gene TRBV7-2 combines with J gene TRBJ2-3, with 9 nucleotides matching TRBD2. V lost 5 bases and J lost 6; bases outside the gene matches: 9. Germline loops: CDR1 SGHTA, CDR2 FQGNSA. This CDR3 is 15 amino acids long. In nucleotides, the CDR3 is TGTGCCAGCAGCGGCAAGCGGGGGGCCCTGGATACGCAGTATTTT. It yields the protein CASSGKRGALDTQYF. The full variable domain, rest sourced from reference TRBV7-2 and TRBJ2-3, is GAGVSQSPSNKVTEKGKDVELRCDPISGHTALYWYRQSLGQGLEFLIYFQGNSAPDKSGLPSDRFSAERTGGSVSTLTIQRTQQEDSAVYLCASSGKRGALDTQYFGPGTRLTVL.

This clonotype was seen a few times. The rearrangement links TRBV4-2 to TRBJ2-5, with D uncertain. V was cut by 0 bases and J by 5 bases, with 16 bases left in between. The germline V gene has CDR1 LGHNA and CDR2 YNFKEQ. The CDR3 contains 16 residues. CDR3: CASSQDLRLNAETQYF. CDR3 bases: TGTGCCAGCAGCCAAGATCTTAGGCTGAATGCGGAGACCCAGTACTTC.

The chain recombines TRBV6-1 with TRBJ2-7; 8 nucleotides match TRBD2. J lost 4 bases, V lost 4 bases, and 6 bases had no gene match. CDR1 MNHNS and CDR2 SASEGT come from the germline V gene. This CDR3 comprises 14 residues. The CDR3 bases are TGTGCCAGCAGTGCCCGAGCGGGGGTTTACGAGCAGTACTTC. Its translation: CASSARAGVYEQYF.

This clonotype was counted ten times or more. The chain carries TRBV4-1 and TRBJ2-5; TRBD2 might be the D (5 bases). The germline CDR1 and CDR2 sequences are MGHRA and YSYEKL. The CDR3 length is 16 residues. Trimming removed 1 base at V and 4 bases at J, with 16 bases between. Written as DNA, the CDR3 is TGCGCCAGCAGCCAAGCGGGCCCTGGACTCCGAGAGACCCAGTACTTC. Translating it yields CASSQAGPGLRETQYF.

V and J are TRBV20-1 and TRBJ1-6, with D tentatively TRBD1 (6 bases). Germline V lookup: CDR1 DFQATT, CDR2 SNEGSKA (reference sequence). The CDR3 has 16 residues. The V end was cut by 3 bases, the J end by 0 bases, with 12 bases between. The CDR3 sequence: CSASTGSYSYNSPLHF. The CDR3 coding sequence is TGCAGTGCTAGCACAGGGAGCTACTCCTATAATTCACCCCTCCACTTT.

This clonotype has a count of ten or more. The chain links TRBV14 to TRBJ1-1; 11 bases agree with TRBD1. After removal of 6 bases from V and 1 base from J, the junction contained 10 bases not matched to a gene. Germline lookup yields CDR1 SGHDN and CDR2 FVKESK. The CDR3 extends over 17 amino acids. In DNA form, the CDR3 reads TGTGCCAGCAGACGTACCGGGACAGGGGGAAGGAACACTGAAGCTTTCTTT. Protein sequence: CASRRTGTGGRNTEAFF.

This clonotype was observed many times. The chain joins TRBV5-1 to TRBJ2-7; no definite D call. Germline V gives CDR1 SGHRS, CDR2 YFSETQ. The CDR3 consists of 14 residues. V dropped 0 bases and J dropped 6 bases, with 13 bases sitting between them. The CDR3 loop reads CASSLVADPPEQYF. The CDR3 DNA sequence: TGCGCCAGCAGCTTGGTGGCGGACCCACCCGAGCAGTACTTC. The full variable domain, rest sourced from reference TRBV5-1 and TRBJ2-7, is KAGVTQTPRYLIKTRGQQVTLSCSPISGHRSVSWYQQTPGQGLQFLFEYFSETQRNKGNFPGRFSGRQFSNSRSEMNVSTLELGDSALYLCASSLVADPPEQYFGPGTRLTVT.

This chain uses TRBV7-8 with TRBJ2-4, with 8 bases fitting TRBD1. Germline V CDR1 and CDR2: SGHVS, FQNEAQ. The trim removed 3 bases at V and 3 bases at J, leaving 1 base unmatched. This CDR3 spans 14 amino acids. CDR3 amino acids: CASSFTGGKNIQYF. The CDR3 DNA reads TGTGCCAGCAGCTTCACAGGGGGCAAAAACATTCAGTACTTC. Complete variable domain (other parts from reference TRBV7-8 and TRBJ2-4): GAGVSQSPRYKVAKRGQDVALRCDPISGHVSLFWYQQALGQGPEFLTYFQNEAQLDKSGLPSDRFFAERPEGSVSTLKIQRTQQEDSAVYLCASSFTGGKNIQYFGAGTRLSVL.

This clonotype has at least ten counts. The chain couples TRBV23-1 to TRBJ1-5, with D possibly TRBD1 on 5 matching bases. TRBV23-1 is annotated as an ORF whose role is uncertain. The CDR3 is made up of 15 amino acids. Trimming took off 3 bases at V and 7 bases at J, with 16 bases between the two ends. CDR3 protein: CASSHCGGTGQPQHF. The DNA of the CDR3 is TGCGCCAGCAGTCACTGTGGGGGAACGGGGCAGCCCCAGCATTTT.

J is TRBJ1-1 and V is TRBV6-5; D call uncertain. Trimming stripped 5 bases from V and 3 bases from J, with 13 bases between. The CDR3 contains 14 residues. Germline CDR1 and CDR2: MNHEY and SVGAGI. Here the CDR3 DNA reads TGTGCCAGCAGTCCCTCTCCCTGGGACACTGAAGCTTTCTTT. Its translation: CASSPSPWDTEAFF.

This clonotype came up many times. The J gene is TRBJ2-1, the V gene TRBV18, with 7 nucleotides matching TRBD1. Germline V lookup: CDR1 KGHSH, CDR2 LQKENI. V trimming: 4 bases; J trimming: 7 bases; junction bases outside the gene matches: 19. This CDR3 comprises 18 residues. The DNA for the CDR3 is TGTGCCAGCTCACTCCGGACAGGAGTTAATCCGACGACAAATGAGCAGTTCTTC. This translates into CASSLRTGVNPTTNEQFF.

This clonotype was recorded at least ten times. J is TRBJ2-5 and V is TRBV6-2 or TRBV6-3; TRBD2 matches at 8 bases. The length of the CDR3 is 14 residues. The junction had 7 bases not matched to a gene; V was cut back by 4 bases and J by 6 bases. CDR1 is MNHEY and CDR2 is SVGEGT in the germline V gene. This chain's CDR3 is CASSSGLGVQTQYF. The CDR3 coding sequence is TGTGCCAGCAGTTCGGGACTAGGTGTACAGACCCAGTACTTC.